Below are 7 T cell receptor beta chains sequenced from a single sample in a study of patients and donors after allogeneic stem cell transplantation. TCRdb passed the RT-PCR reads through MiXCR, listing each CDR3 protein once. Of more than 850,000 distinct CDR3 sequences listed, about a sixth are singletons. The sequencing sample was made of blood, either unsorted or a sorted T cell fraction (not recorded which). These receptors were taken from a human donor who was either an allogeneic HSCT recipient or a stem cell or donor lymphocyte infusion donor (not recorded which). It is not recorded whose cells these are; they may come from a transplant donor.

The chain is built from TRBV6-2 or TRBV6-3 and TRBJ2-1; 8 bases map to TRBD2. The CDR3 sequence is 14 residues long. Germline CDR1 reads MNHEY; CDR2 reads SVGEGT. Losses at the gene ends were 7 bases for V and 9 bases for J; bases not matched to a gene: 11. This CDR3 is CASNPGGPGVEQFF. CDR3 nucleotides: TGTGCCAGCAATCCGGGGGGGCCGGGGGTTGAGCAGTTCTTC.

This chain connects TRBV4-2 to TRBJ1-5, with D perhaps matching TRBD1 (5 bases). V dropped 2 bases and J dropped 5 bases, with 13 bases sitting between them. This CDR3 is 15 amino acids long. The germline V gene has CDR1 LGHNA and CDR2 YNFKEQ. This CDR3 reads CASSQKQKGDQPQHF. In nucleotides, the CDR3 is TGTGCCAGCAGCCAAAAACAGAAAGGGGATCAGCCCCAGCATTTT.

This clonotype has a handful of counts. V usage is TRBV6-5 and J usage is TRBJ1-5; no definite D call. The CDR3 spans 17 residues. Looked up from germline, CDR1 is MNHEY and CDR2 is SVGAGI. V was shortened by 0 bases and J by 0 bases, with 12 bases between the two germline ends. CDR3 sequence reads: CASSYSSPVYSNQPQHF. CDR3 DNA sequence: TGTGCCAGCAGTTACTCGAGTCCAGTTTATAGCAATCAGCCCCAGCATTTT.

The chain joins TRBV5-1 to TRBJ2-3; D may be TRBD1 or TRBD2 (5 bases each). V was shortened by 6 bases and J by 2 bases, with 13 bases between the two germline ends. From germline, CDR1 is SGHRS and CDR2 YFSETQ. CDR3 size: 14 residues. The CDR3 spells CASTPRGATDTQYF. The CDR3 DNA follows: TGCGCCAGCACCCCCCGGGGCGCCACAGATACGCAGTATTTT.

The CDR3 reads CASSQSSYLDSYGYTF. DNA of the CDR3: TGCGCCAGCAGCCAATCCTCTTATCTGGACAGCTATGGCTACACCTTC. The chain carries TRBV4-1 and TRBJ1-2, with D perhaps matching TRBD1 (6 bases). V lost 2 bases and J lost 4, with 17 bases in between. Per germline, CDR1 MGHRA and CDR2 YSYEKL. The CDR3 has 16 residues.

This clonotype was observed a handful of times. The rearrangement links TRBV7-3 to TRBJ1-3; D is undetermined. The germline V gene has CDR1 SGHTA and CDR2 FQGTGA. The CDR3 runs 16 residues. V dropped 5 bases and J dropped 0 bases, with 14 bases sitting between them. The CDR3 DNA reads TGTGCCAGCAGCCGAGCAGACGGCATCTCTGGAAACACCATATATTTT. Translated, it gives CASSRADGISGNTIYF.

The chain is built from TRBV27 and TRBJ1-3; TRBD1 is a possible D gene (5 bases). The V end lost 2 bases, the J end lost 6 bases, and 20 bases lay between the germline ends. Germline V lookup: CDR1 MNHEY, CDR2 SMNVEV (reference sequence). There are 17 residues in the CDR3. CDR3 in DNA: TGTGCCAGCAGTTTACGATGGGACTCAAGCCGAAAAAACACCATATATTTT. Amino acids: CASSLRWDSSRKNTIYF.